This TCR beta chain was captured in a study of blood T cell repertoires in COVID-19. About the study: Samples taken during acute and convalescent COVID-19 were collected in the United States, Italy and Spain.

The method was immunoSEQ multiplex PCR; TCRdb's version includes in-frame clones alone and lacks a portion of them. The table records around 170,000 clones, around 87% of them present only once. Germline CDR1 is MNHEY and CDR2 is SVGEGT. CDR3 length: 16 amino acids. Trimming removed 6 bases at V and 7 bases at J, with 24 bases between. The receptor was derived from a man between 60 and 75 years old with COVID-19, enrolled during active disease. The gene calls are TRBV6-2 or TRBV6-3 and TRBJ1-1, with D possibly TRBD1 on 5 matching bases. The source material was peripheral blood. As DNA, the CDR3 is TGTGCCAGCAGCCTTCGTGGGGCCAGCCTCACCCATGAAGCTTTCTTT. Translated, it gives CASSLRGASLTHEAFF.